This TCR beta chain was recovered during a study of T cells after posttransplantation cyclophosphamide. TCRdb's copy holds only in-frame clones and misses some; the assay was immunoSEQ multiplex PCR. The sample yields more than 60,000 clones, 85% to 95% seen once. This clone showed up just once. The CDR3 is 20 residues long. The V end lost 4 bases, the J end lost 0 bases, and 25 bases lay between the germline ends. Germline values: CDR1 KGHSH, CDR2 LQKENI. This chain connects TRBV18 to TRBJ1-3; tentatively, D is TRBD1 (6 bases). This sequence originates from a woman aged 30 to 39 in good health and a related stem cell transplant donor. The sample comprised PBMCs. The CDR3 sequence is CASSLRPAPDSRPSGNTIYF. The CDR3 DNA follows: TGTGCCAGCTCACTTAGACCAGCACCGGACAGTCGGCCCTCTGGAAACACCATATATTTT.